These 21 T cell receptor beta chains were all obtained from the same sample, sequenced in a study of shared T cell receptors in the human thymus. Generated by immunoSEQ multiplex PCR, the TCRdb table keeps only in-frame clones and is missing some. The sample includes 700,000 or so clones, 80% to 90% of them seen just once. This sample was shared with a second study, whose subject was human thymus T cells.

Input material: thymocytes. These receptors were taken from a girl under three years old with a congenital heart defect.

V gene TRBV9 combines with J gene TRBJ2-7, with D maybe TRBD1 (6 bases). V lost 2 bases and J 3 bases, leaving 21 bases between the germline ends. CDR3 size: 17 residues. Germline V lookup: CDR1 SGDLS, CDR2 YYNGEE. The CDR3 DNA sequence: TGTGCCAGCAGCGTGGGTCGAATAGGGGGACGGGACTACGAGCAGTACTTC. Translation gives CASSVGRIGGRDYEQYF.

The V and J genes are TRBV6-5 and TRBJ1-6, with D hard to call. V gave up 5 bases and J gave up 8 bases, with 13 bases separating them. CDR3 length equals 14 residues. Per germline, CDR1 MNHEY and CDR2 SVGAGI. For the CDR3, the DNA is TGTGCCAGCAGTGGGAGCAACTGGGATTCACCCCTCCACTTT. Translation: CASSGSNWDSPLHF.

The chain recombines TRBV10-2 with TRBJ2-3; 12 nucleotides match TRBD2. The ends lost 7 bases at V and 2 bases at J; junction bases unmatched: 22. Germline lookup yields CDR1 WSHSY and CDR2 SAAADI. The length of the CDR3 is 21 residues. DNA of the CDR3: TGCGCCAGCACCGCCGGCCCGACAGGGCTAGCGGGGGGGCCTGTCACAGATACGCAGTATTTT. This translates into CASTAGPTGLAGGPVTDTQYF.

The genes are TRBV6-5 and TRBJ1-1; perhaps TRBD1 as D (6 bases). The CDR3 is 16 amino acids. CDR1 and CDR2 from the germline V gene are MNHEY and SVGAGI. V lost 4 bases and J 2 bases, leaving 17 bases between the germline ends. CDR3 nucleotide sequence: TGTGCCAGCAGTTTGAAGACAGGCGGAGACAACACTGAAGCTTTCTTT. This encodes CASSLKTGGDNTEAFF.

There are a few counts of this clone. The chain links TRBV5-4 to TRBJ1-1, with D perhaps matching TRBD1 (5 bases). Germline CDR1 SGHNT, CDR2 YYREEE (reference sequence). The CDR3 runs 13 residues. V was cut by 6 bases and J by 6 bases, with 15 bases left in between. This CDR3 reads CASTKGIPPEAFF. In DNA, the CDR3 is TGTGCCAGCACAAAGGGGATCCCGCCTGAAGCTTTCTTT.

This clone was counted once. The chain has TRBV5-6 and TRBJ1-1; D not certain. V lost 2 bases and J lost 7, with 9 bases in between. CDR1 is SGHDT, CDR2 YYEEEE, per germline. This CDR3 has 12 amino acids. CDR3 loop: CASSLARFEAFF. CDR3 bases: TGTGCCAGCAGCTTAGCGAGGTTTGAAGCTTTCTTT.

This chain uses TRBV9 with TRBJ2-3, with 7 bases identical to TRBD1. Germline loops: CDR1 SGDLS, CDR2 YYNGEE. This CDR3 has 16 residues. V lost 5 bases, J lost 2 bases, and 11 bases stayed unmatched. The DNA for the CDR3 is TGTGCCAGCAGTTCTAGACAGGGAATCTACACAGATACGCAGTATTTT. Translating it yields CASSSRQGIYTDTQYF.

The rearrangement links TRBV7-3 to TRBJ2-7, with D maybe TRBD1 (6 bases). V shed 8 bases and J shed 6 bases, with 17 bases lying between them. The V gene's germline CDR1 is SGHTA and CDR2 FQGTGA. The CDR3 loop spans 13 amino acids. CDR3: CASARGALLEQYF. CDR3 nucleotides: TGTGCCAGCGCCAGGGGAGCACTACTCGAGCAGTACTTC.

The genes are TRBV6-5 and TRBJ1-5; 7 bases are a match to TRBD1. Per the germline V gene, CDR1 is MNHEY and CDR2 is SVGAGI. The CDR3 contains 15 residues. The V gene end was trimmed by 8 bases and the J gene end by 4 bases; junction bases not matched to a gene: 11. The CDR3 coding sequence is TGTGCCAGCGGGCCCTACAGGGGCGAGAATCAGCCCCAGCATTTT. Its translation: CASGPYRGENQPQHF.

The chain has TRBV7-2 and TRBJ2-1, with a possible D match to TRBD2 (5 bases). The CDR3 loop spans 17 amino acids. Germline V lookup: CDR1 SGHTA, CDR2 FQGNSA. The V gene lost 2 bases and the J gene lost 6 bases, with 20 bases spanning the gap. The CDR3: CASSLLAILETTNEQFF. CDR3 nucleotides: TGTGCCAGCAGCTTACTGGCCATACTAGAAACGACCAATGAGCAGTTCTTC.

V gene TRBV11-2 combines with J gene TRBJ1-2; D is perhaps TRBD1 (6 bases). V shed 7 bases and J shed 6 bases, with 21 bases lying between them. The germline gives CDR1 SGHAT, CDR2 FQNNGV. The CDR3 has 15 residues. As DNA, the CDR3 is TGTGCCAGCAACGAGAGTTTGAGAGGGGGAGATGGCTACACCTTC. Protein: CASNESLRGGDGYTF.

This chain joins TRBV5-8 and TRBJ2-1; TRBD2 is a possible D gene (7 bases). Germline CDR1 SGHTS, CDR2 YDEGEE. This CDR3 spans 11 amino acids. Trimming took 4 bases from V and 15 from J, leaving 14 bases between them. CDR3 sequence (DNA): TGTGCCAGCAGCGCCGGGGGGCAGCGGTTCTTC. It encodes CASSAGGQRFF.

The chain employs TRBV27 and TRBJ2-7, with 7 positions matching TRBD1. Trimming at V came to 5 bases and at J to 5 bases, leaving 6 bases not matched to a gene. The CDR3 contains 13 residues. CDR1 and CDR2 (germline): MNHEY, SMNVEV (reference sequence). CDR3 sequence: CASSPGGTDEQYF. The CDR3 DNA follows: TGTGCCAGCAGTCCAGGGGGTACCGACGAGCAGTACTTC.

This chain joins TRBV7-8 and TRBJ1-2; 8 bases agree with TRBD1. The CDR3 runs 16 residues. The V gene end was trimmed by 7 bases and the J gene end by 6 bases; junction bases not matched to a gene: 16. CDR1 is SGHVS, CDR2 FQNEAQ, per germline. The CDR3 sequence: CASIPGVDRGGDGYTF. CDR3 nucleotide sequence: TGTGCCAGCATCCCCGGGGTTGACAGGGGAGGAGATGGCTACACCTTC.

The chain is built from TRBV6-4 and TRBJ1-2; TRBD1 aligns across 7 bases. The V and J ends lost 4 bases and 6 bases, in that order; junction bases with no gene match: 5. This CDR3 region has 13 residues. Per germline, CDR1 MRHNA and CDR2 SNTAGT. This chain's CDR3 is CASSAGQSNGYTF. The CDR3 bases are TGTGCCAGCAGTGCGGGACAGTCAAATGGCTACACCTTC.

The genes are TRBV4-3 and TRBJ2-4, with TRBD1 as a possible D gene (5 bases). The germline V gene encodes CDR1 LGHNA and CDR2 YSLEER. The CDR3 length is 17 residues. V was shortened by 4 bases and J by 3 bases, with 19 bases between the two germline ends. CDR3 DNA sequence: TGCGCCAGCAGCCTCATGGTAGGGGAATTCGGCAAAAACATTCAGTACTTC. Its protein is CASSLMVGEFGKNIQYF.

V usage is TRBV5-6 and J usage is TRBJ1-2, with D possibly TRBD1 on 6 matching bases. In germline, CDR1 is SGHDT, CDR2 YYEEEE. Trimming took 9 bases from V and 1 from J, leaving 13 bases between them. The CDR3 contains 13 residues. CDR3 sequence reads: CATATGINYGYTF. The CDR3 region has the DNA TGTGCCACCGCGACAGGAATTAACTATGGCTACACCTTC.

This clone has only one observation. The DNA of the CDR3 is TGTGCCAGCAGTGAAGCCGGGATAAGGACAGGACCGGCCCAGCATTTT. It yields the protein CASSEAGIRTGPAQHF. The chain is built from TRBV6-1 and TRBJ1-5; 7 nucleotides align to TRBD1. The V gene's germline CDR1 is MNHNS and CDR2 SASEGT. Unmatched junction bases numbered 13, after V lost 0 bases and J lost 11 bases. This CDR3 has 16 residues.

The V gene is TRBV11-2, the J gene TRBJ1-1; no firm D call. Germline lookup yields CDR1 SGHAT and CDR2 FQNNGV. V was pared by 2 bases and J by 8 bases, with 12 bases between. There are 13 residues in the CDR3. CDR3 protein: CASSLSGRPEAFF. The DNA of the CDR3 is TGTGCCAGCAGCTTATCAGGTCGGCCAGAAGCTTTCTTT.

J is TRBJ2-1 and V is TRBV15, with TRBD2 matching over 8 bases. The V gene end was trimmed by 2 bases and the J gene end by 0 bases; junction bases not matched to a gene: 9. CDR3 length: 18 amino acids. Germline V gene data show CDR1 as LNHNV and CDR2 as YYDKDF (reference sequence). CDR3 sequence (DNA): TGTGCCACCAGCAGACCCAAACCGGGGGGGCCCTCCTACAATGAGCAGTTCTTC. Translating it yields CATSRPKPGGPSYNEQFF.

The rearrangement uses TRBV27 and TRBJ1-2; 7 bases agree with TRBD1. The CDR3 contains 14 residues. Germline loops: CDR1 MNHEY, CDR2 SMNVEV (reference sequence). V lost 5 bases and J lost 3; bases outside the gene matches: 6. The CDR3 DNA sequence: TGTGCCAGCAGTCACAGGGGCCGCGACTATGGCTACACCTTC. As protein: CASSHRGRDYGYTF.